This TCR beta chain was obtained from a study of blood T cell repertoires in COVID-19. On the study more broadly: Samples of COVID-19 (acute and convalescent) were obtained from the United States, Italy and Spain.

The CDR3 length is 12 residues. J was trimmed by 4 bases and V by 5 bases; bases with no gene match: 2. Germline CDR1 SEHNR, CDR2 FQNEAQ (reference sequence). Clones were read by immunoSEQ multiplex PCR, and TCRdb kept only the in-frame ones, dropping some. The data show about 320,000 clones, around 80% seen once. In its sample, this clone was seen a few times. The chain combines TRBV7-9 with TRBJ2-7; 7 nucleotides agree with TRBD1. The origin of this receptor is a woman aged 50 to 60 with acute or convalescent COVID-19. The specimen sequenced was peripheral blood. As DNA, the CDR3 is TGTGCCAGCAGCCTGACAGGGTACGAGCAGTACGTC. Residues: CASSLTGYEQYV.